These T cell receptor beta chains were read from a single sample in a study of T cells in Graves' hyperthyroidism and ophthalmopathy. TCRdb called the multiplex PCR reads again in MiXCR, with one record for every CDR3 protein. The profile shows 650,000 to 700,000 distinct CDR3 sequences, about 18% of them singletons. The sample was blood. The receptor source for this set is a man in his fifties or sixties with Graves' hyperthyroidism. Both conserved end residues are part of each CDR3. The D gene is left open where the match is weak. Not all rows give a size; the values are once, few, many and, for expanded clones, a class.

V gene,D gene,J gene,clone size,CDR3 DNA,CDR3 protein
TRBV7-2,.,TRBJ2-5,.,TGTGCCAGCAGCTCCCCGGTGGACCTTGAGACCCAGTACTTC,CASSSPVDLETQYF
TRBV2,TRBD1,TRBJ2-5,many,TGTGCCAGCACCGAGGCGTCCGGACAGGGTATAGAAGAGACCCAGTACTTC,CASTEASGQGIEETQYF
TRBV27,.,TRBJ1-2,many,TGTGCCAGCAGTCACGGTAACTATGGCTACACCTTC,CASSHGNYGYTF
TRBV19,.,TRBJ2-2,many,TGTGCCAGCAGCTCGGGGACCCACACCGGGGAGCTGTTTTTT,CASSSGTHTGELFF
TRBV12-3/TRBV12-4,TRBD1,TRBJ1-4,few,TGTGCCAGCACCCACCGGGGACAGGGGGTACAACTGTTTTTT,CASTHRGQGVQLFF
TRBV6-5,TRBD1,TRBJ1-5,many,TGTGCCAGCAGTTACCGGACAGGGGGCGCCGCCCAGCATTTT,CASSYRTGGAAQHF
TRBV5-1,TRBD1,TRBJ1-6,many,TGCGCCAGCAGCGAGGACAGGGGTAATTCACCCCTCCACTTT,CASSEDRGNSPLHF
TRBV6-2/TRBV6-3,TRBD2,TRBJ2-1,many,TGTGCCAGCAGTTACAGCGGGAGTGGCTCCTACAATGAGCAGTTCTTC,CASSYSGSGSYNEQFF
TRBV11-2,.,TRBJ2-3,many,TGTGCCAGCAGCTCCACTCAAACTTCCACAGATACGCAGTATTTT,CASSSTQTSTDTQYF
TRBV28,.,TRBJ2-3,many,TGTGCCAGCACCGCTTCTAGCGGAACAGGGGAGGGGGATACGCAGTATTTT,CASTASSGTGEGDTQYF
TRBV10-3,.,TRBJ1-1,many,TGTGCCATCACCCGGGACACTGCGAACACTGAAGCTTTCTTT,CAITRDTANTEAFF
TRBV4-3,TRBD1,TRBJ1-4,few,TGCGCCAGCAGCCACACGACAGGGGCGCTCGGTGAAAAACTGTTTTTT,CASSHTTGALGEKLFF
TRBV7-9,.,TRBJ2-6,few,TGTGCCAGCAGCGTACAGATGAGTTCTGGGGCCAACGTCCTGACTTTC,CASSVQMSSGANVLTF
TRBV28,.,TRBJ2-1,many,TGTGCCAGCAGTGCGGACTCAAACAATGAGCAGTTCTTC,CASSADSNNEQFF
TRBV12-5,.,TRBJ1-1,many,TGTGCTAGTGGAATAGAGAACACTGAAGCTTTCTTT,CASGIENTEAFF
TRBV27,.,TRBJ2-2,.,TGTGCCAGCAGTTTATCGTTTCAAGACGGGGAGCTGTTTTTT,CASSLSFQDGELFF
TRBV27,TRBD1,TRBJ2-7,many,TGTGCCAGCAGGGACAGGGGCTACGAGCAGTACTTC,CASRDRGYEQYF
TRBV4-2,TRBD1,TRBJ1-5,.,TGTGCCAGCAGCCAAGGGTCAGGGACAGGGAGTGATCAGCCCCAGCATTTT,CASSQGSGTGSDQPQHF
TRBV6-2/TRBV6-3,TRBD2,TRBJ2-3,.,TGTGCCAGCAGTTACGTCGCTAGCGGGACTCTAAATACGCAGTATTTT,CASSYVASGTLNTQYF
TRBV20-1,.,TRBJ1-1,many,TGCAGTGCTCCCGCACAGACACGCACTGAAGCTTTCTTT,CSAPAQTRTEAFF
TRBV20-1,.,TRBJ2-3,few,TGCAGTGCTAACAACATTTATACGCAGTATTTT,CSANNIYTQYF
TRBV6-1,.,TRBJ1-4,many,TGTGCCAGCAGTCGGAGTACCGGGACGGTTAATGAAAAACTGTTTTTT,CASSRSTGTVNEKLFF
TRBV29-1,.,TRBJ2-7,many,TGCAGCGTTCGCCCATCTGTCCGGGACTACGAGCAGTACTTC,CSVRPSVRDYEQYF
TRBV24-1,.,TRBJ1-2,.,TGTGCCACCAGTGATTATGACGGAGGCCCCCAGGGCTACACCTTC,CATSDYDGGPQGYTF
TRBV7-3,TRBD2,TRBJ2-3,.,TGCGCCAGCAGCGGGGGAGGGCCCCACGTCTTTGGCACAGATACGCAGTATTTT,CASSGGGPHVFGTDTQYF
TRBV12-3/TRBV12-4,.,TRBJ2-1,many,TGTGCCAGCAGCCTAGGGAGGATTAATGAGCAGTTCTTC,CASSLGRINEQFF
TRBV7-3,.,TRBJ2-3,.,TGTGCCAGCAGCCCAACTCACACCGTCGGGGCAAAATTCGCTACGCAGTATTTT,CASSPTHTVGAKFATQYF
TRBV11-2,.,TRBJ2-1,many,TGTGCCAGCAGCTCGGTACAGGGACCGCAGTTCTTC,CASSSVQGPQFF
TRBV30,.,TRBJ2-5,few,TGTGCCTGGAGTGCAGGGGAGACCCAGTACTTC,CAWSAGETQYF
TRBV7-2,TRBD2,TRBJ2-1,few,TGTGCCAGCAGCGAGAGACTAGCGGGAGGGTACAATGAGCAGTTCTTC,CASSERLAGGYNEQFF
TRBV11-2,.,TRBJ2-1,few,TGTGCCAGCAGCTTAGGAGAAAAGGGTGAGCAGTTCTTC,CASSLGEKGEQFF
TRBV28,.,TRBJ2-6,many,TGTGCCAGCAGTTTATACAGGGCGGGCGGGGCCAACGTCCTGACTTTC,CASSLYRAGGANVLTF
TRBV20-1,.,TRBJ1-5,few,TGCAGTGCCTCAGCTATTGGCAATCAGCCCCAGCATTTT,CSASAIGNQPQHF
TRBV19,TRBD1,TRBJ1-5,few,TGTGCCAGTAGTCAGGGGACAGGGCATCAGCCCCAGCATTTT,CASSQGTGHQPQHF
TRBV6-1,TRBD2,TRBJ2-7,.,TGTGCCAGCAGTTTGGCTAGCGGGGATAACGAGCAGTACTTC,CASSLASGDNEQYF
TRBV7-9,.,TRBJ2-1,.,TGTGCCAGCAGCCCAAGGTTAAGCTCCTACAATGAGCAGTTCTTC,CASSPRLSSYNEQFF
TRBV6-1,.,TRBJ1-4,.,TGTGCCAGCAGTGAAGCGCTGAGACCTAATGAAAAACTGTTTTTT,CASSEALRPNEKLFF
TRBV19,.,TRBJ2-7,many,TGTGCCAGTAGTATTGTGGCGGGCCCACCCTACGAGCAGTACTTC,CASSIVAGPPYEQYF
TRBV7-2,TRBD2,TRBJ2-1,.,TGTGCCAGCAGCGAGGGCGGCGGGGGGGGTGAGCAGTTCTTC,CASSEGGGGGEQFF
TRBV20-1,TRBD1,TRBJ2-4,.,TGCAGTGCTAGAAATTGGGGACAGGGGATGGGGGCCAAAAACATTCAGTACTTC,CSARNWGQGMGAKNIQYF
TRBV7-2,.,TRBJ1-3,many,TGTGCCAGCAGCCCAGGAGGGAATCCAGGAAACACCATATATTTT,CASSPGGNPGNTIYF
TRBV7-2,.,TRBJ2-4,once,TGTGCCAGCAGCGCCGGACTCTCCGTAGACAAAAACATTCAGTACTTC,CASSAGLSVDKNIQYF
TRBV20-1,.,TRBJ2-1,.,TGCAGTGCTACCCCCCCGGGACGGCGCGCCTCGGGGCAGTTCTTC,CSATPPGRRASGQFF
TRBV7-9,TRBD1,TRBJ1-2,.,TGTGCCAGCAGCGCGGACAGGCGCCCGAGGTCTGGCTACACCTTC,CASSADRRPRSGYTF
TRBV7-8,TRBD1,TRBJ1-4,.,TGTGCCAGCAGCCTAGCCCCCGGGACAGCTAATGAAAAACTGTTTTTT,CASSLAPGTANEKLFF